This note documents a single T cell receptor beta chain sequence. What antigen it recognizes has not been identified. No much larger clonotype is one base removed from it; base qualities were not supplied. V was cut back by 3 bases and J by 3 bases, leaving a gap of 18 bases between them. Including the terminal cysteine and phenylalanine, the CDR3 comprises 16 residues. Only the CDR3 portion is preserved as DNA: 48 bases, with reading frame beginning at the first base. This entry comes from a study of beta chain features in type 1 diabetes listed by TCRdb under 2018. Describing the broader study: No differences in mean age, gender distribution, total cell number or subset yield were found between patients and healthy donors. A total of around 100 million sorted cells were examined across all samples, and RNA yield correlated strongly with the number of cells per subset. In the study, recently diagnosed type 1 diabetes patients and matched healthy donors were compared on the TCRB repertoires of their sorted circulating CD4+ T cell subsets. Naive and central memory subsets were obtained from all 28 donors, but regulatory and stem cell-like memory subsets were isolated from only 8 patients and 8 healthy donors.

The High Capacity cDNA Reverse Transcription Kit was used to reverse transcribe all of the isolated RNA, meaning that expressed TCRB transcripts were what got sequenced. Deep immunoSEQ sequencing was applied to naive, central memory and regulatory T cell samples, giving an average of approximately 4 million total reads per sample. Sorted cells were lysed in RLT buffer, and RNA was extracted using DNase-treated RNeasy Micro or Mini kits according to cell number. Each cell subset was processed on its own to prevent cross-contamination, while patient and healthy donor samples were processed together. The immunoSEQ multiplex PCR was used to amplify TCRB sequences from cDNA, generating 87-bp fragments that spanned the CDR3 region. Sequencing of the amplicons was done on the Illumina HiSeq platform. In the source study's methods: PCR bias was computationally corrected using synthetic template baselines, reads within Hamming distance 2 were collapsed, and singletons that could not be merged were discarded. By aligning reads against IMGT, V, D and J genes, CDR3 length, and insertions or deletions at six rearrangement sites were assigned. Within each subset, clonotype counts were normalized to the number of sorted cells before true diversity and Gini coefficients were calculated with the tcR R package. Repertoire sharing was quantified using the overlap coefficient calculated on TCRB nucleotide sequences. Out-of-frame TCRB sequences from naive cells were analyzed to stand in for the pre-selection repertoire. TCRdb took this table from immuneACCESS and kept in-frame rearrangements with V and J called. Such tables lack part of the clones; where checked against another copy, unresolved V genes explain under half of the gap, and the rest is unexplained. That table furnishes V, J and clone size, whereas the DNA furnished D and trimming. In this sample the table shows over 650,000 clones, over 12% of which occur a single time. Less than 0.04% of the sample is held by the ten biggest clonotypes.

The full study reports these points: At VDJ recombination sites, type 1 diabetes patients had fewer insertions and more deleted nucleotides, which implies abnormalities in thymic rearrangement. Only small numbers of individuals were included in the HLA sub-analyses, which left unresolved whether HLA type had any influence on TCRB rearrangement. Because cDNA was sequenced instead of genomic DNA, activated cells with high expression could be over-represented, although the groups did not differ in activation or CD3 levels. Shorter templates might be favored by PCR, yet because patient and control samples were amplified and corrected together, any such skew would affect both groups equally. Naive, central memory and regulatory TCRB repertoires appeared to be more similar among patients than among healthy donors. In all four CD4+ subsets, TCRB CDR3 length was moderately but significantly shorter in type 1 diabetes patients.

A single peripheral blood draw of around 100 mL on average was collected from each donor into heparinised tubes. A BD FACSAria II and a panel including CD45RO, CCR7, CD25, CD127, CD95 and CD27 were used to sort naive, central memory, regulatory and stem cell-like memory CD4+ T cells. All sorted populations exceeded 95% purity. PBMCs were isolated immediately by Lymphoprep density gradient centrifugation and stained directly without culture. So that batch effects would be minimized, each experiment stained and sorted samples in pairs, pairing one healthy donor with one patient. Sequencing input: naive CD4+ T cells from blood. The sample's cell subset or site label, in plain terms: true naive CD4+ T cells. The sequence derives from a man between 18 and 35 years old with type 1 diabetes. The sequence is built from TRBV23-1 and TRBJ2-7, with no D gene named confidently. TRBV23-1 is marked as an open reading frame, function uncertain. The sequenced DNA is TGCGCCAGCAGTCACATCCACCACATGGGGTTCTACGAGCAGTACTTC. It translates to CASSHIHHMGFYEQYF.